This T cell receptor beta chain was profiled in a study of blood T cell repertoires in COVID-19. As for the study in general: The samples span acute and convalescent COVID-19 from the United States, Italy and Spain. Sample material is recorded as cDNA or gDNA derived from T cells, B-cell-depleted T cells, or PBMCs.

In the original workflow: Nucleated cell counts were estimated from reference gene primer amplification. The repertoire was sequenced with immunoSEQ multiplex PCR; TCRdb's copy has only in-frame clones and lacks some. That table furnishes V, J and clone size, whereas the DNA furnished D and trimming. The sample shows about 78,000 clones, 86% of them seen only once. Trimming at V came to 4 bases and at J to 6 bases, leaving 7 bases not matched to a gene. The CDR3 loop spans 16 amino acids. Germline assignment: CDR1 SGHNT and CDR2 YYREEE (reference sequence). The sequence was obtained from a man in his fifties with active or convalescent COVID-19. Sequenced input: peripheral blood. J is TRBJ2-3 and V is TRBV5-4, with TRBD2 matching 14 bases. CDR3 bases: TGTGCCAGCAGCCCGGGGACTAGCGGGGGTAGGGATACGCAGTATTTT. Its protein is CASSPGTSGGRDTQYF.